This TCR beta chain was documented in a study of shared clonotypes between healthy human individuals. Study results and limitations: Among non-shared clonotypes, generation probabilities were lower than among those shared by all four donors. The genetic and exposure-history diversity represented was limited by few donors. The rarefaction results pointed to incomplete sorted-subset sequencing despite large depth.

In regard to this clone: The target antigen is unknown.

Looked up from germline, CDR1 is SNHLY and CDR2 is FYNNEI. The CDR3 consists of 14 residues. Unmatched junction bases numbered 4, after V lost 5 bases and J lost 4 bases. Sequencing was performed with immunoSEQ multiplex PCR; in TCRdb, only in-frame clones are kept and a portion is missing. The data hold roughly 2.4 million clones, with about 94% observed a single time. This receptor was taken from a man aged 18 to 30 in good health. The J gene is TRBJ1-4, the V gene TRBV2; 7 bases align to TRBD1. The sequencing input was naive CD4+ T cells sorted from blood. The subset was: CD45RA+ positively selected. DNA of the CDR3: TGTGCCAGCAGTTCTGACAGGGATAATGAAAAACTGTTTTTT. Translating gives CASSSDRDNEKLFF.